The 7 T cell receptor beta chains presented below share a single source sample, sequenced in a study of shared T cell receptors in the human thymus. TCRdb keeps only in-frame clones here, not all; method: immunoSEQ multiplex PCR. The table has approximately 760,000 clones, approximately 83% seen once; the top ten hold around 0.0099%. The sample also formed part of further work on human thymus T cells.

Sequences were obtained from thymocytes. These receptors were obtained from a girl under three years old with a congenital heart defect.

This clone was observed once. The rearrangement uses TRBV9 and TRBJ1-3; the match to TRBD1 covers 7 bases. Germline lookup yields CDR1 SGDLS and CDR2 YYNGEE. The CDR3 spans 16 residues. J gave up 0 bases and V 3 bases, and 6 bases lay outside the gene matches. This CDR3 is CASSAVQGSSGNTIYF. CDR3 DNA sequence: TGTGCCAGCAGCGCTGTACAGGGGAGCTCTGGAAACACCATATATTTT.

The V and J genes are TRBV7-4 and TRBJ1-2; perhaps TRBD1 as D (5 bases). CDR1 is SGHVT and CDR2 is SQSDAQ in the germline V gene. The CDR3 runs 12 residues. Trimming cost V 2 bases and J 6 bases, with 7 bases left between them. CDR3 residues: CASSLTGHGYTF. Written as DNA, the CDR3 is TGTGCCAGCAGCTTAACAGGTCATGGCTACACCTTC.

This clone was picked up one time. J is TRBJ1-1 and V is TRBV7-8; 7 bases line up with TRBD1. V shed 5 bases and J 4 bases; nucleotides not matched to a gene: 10. Germline V gene data show CDR1 as SGHVS and CDR2 as FQNEAQ. The CDR3 contains 15 residues. The CDR3 reads CASSVGRGRSTEAFF. The DNA of the CDR3 is TGTGCCAGCAGCGTAGGGAGGGGGCGTAGCACTGAAGCTTTCTTT.

This chain connects TRBV30 to TRBJ1-1; D gene unclear. Per germline, CDR1 GTSNPN and CDR2 SVGIG (reference sequence). Trimming left V 5 bases short and J 3 bases short, with 10 bases between. The CDR3 is 12 amino acids. The CDR3: CAWGWRDTEAFF. The CDR3 DNA sequence: TGTGCCTGGGGGTGGCGGGACACTGAAGCTTTCTTT.

This clone was counted a few times. The rearrangement joins TRBV29-1 to TRBJ1-2, with D perhaps TRBD1 (6 bases). The germline CDR1 and CDR2 sequences are SQVTM and ANQGSEA. The length of the CDR3 is 14 residues. Trimming shortened V by 5 bases and J by 5 bases, and 18 bases separated the two germline ends. The CDR3 reads CSVPQGPEEYGYTF. In nucleotides, the CDR3 is TGCAGCGTTCCCCAGGGGCCCGAAGAGTATGGCTACACCTTC. The whole variable domain, filled in from reference TRBV29-1 and TRBJ1-2, reads SAVISQKPSRDICQRGTSLTIQCQVDSQVTMMFWYRQQPGQSLTLIATANQGSEATYESGFVIDKFPISRPNLTFSTLTVSNMSPEDSSIYLCSVPQGPEEYGYTFGSGTRLTVV.

The chain recombines TRBV14 with TRBJ2-5; D unresolved. The germline V and J ends were trimmed by 4 bases and 2 bases, with 14 bases remaining between them. The germline gives CDR1 SGHDN, CDR2 FVKESK. This CDR3 spans 15 amino acids. CDR3 sequence reads: CASSRWRNGQETQYF. The CDR3 DNA is TGTGCCAGCAGCCGATGGCGGAATGGGCAAGAGACCCAGTACTTC. Supplemented by reference TRBV14 and TRBJ2-5, the full variable domain reads EAGVTQFPSHSVIEKGQTVTLRCDPISGHDNLYWYRRVMGKEIKFLLHFVKESKQDESGMPNNRFLAERTGGTYSTLKVQPAELEDSGVYFCASSRWRNGQETQYFGPGTRLLVL.

This chain links TRBV9 with TRBJ1-2; the D gene is possibly TRBD1 (5 bases). Germline CDR1 SGDLS, CDR2 YYNGEE. CDR3 length equals 19 residues. V was clipped by 5 bases and J by 0 bases, with 26 bases between them. The CDR3 nucleotides are TGTGCCAGCAGAGGTCGCCCGCAGACAGTAGAGAAAGCTAACTATGGCTACACCTTC. This codes for CASRGRPQTVEKANYGYTF.